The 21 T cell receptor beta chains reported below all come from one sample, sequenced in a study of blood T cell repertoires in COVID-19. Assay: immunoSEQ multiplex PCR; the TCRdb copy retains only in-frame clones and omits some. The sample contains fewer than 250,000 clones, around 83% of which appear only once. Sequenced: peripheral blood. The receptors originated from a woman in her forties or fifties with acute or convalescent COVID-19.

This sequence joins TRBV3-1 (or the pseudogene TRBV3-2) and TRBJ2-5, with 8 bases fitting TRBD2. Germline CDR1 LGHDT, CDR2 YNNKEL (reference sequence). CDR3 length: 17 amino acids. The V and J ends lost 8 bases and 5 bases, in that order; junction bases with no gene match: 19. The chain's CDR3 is CASSHRTGRGARETQYF. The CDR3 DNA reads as TGTGCCAGCTCACACCGGACCGGGAGGGGCGCCCGGGAGACCCAGTACTTC.

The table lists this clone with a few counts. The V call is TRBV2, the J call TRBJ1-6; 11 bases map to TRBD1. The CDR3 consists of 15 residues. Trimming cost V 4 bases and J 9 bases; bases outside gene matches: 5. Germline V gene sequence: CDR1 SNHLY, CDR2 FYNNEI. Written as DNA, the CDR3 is TGTGCCAGCAGTGGCGAGGGACAGGGGGTTTCACCCCTCCACTTT. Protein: CASSGEGQGVSPLHF.

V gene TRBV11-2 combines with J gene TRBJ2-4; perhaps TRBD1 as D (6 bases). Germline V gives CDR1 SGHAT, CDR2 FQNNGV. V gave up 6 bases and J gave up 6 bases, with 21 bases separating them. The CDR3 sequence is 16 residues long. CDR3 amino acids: CASRSLQGWWGNIQYF. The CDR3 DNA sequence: TGTGCCAGCAGATCGCTTCAGGGGTGGTGGGGAAACATTCAGTACTTC.

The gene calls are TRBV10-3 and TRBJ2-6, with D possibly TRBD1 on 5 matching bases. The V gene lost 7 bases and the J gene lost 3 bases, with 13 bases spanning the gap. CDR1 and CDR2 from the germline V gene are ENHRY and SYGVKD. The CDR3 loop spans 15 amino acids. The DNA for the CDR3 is TGTGCCATCACCGCGGACATTATTGGGGCCAACGTCCTGACTTTC. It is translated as CAITADIIGANVLTF.

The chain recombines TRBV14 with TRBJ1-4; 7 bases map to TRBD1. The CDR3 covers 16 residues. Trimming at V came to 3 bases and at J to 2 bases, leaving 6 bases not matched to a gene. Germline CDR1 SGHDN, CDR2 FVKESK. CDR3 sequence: CASSQHRGWTNEKLFF. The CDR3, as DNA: TGTGCCAGCAGCCAGCACAGGGGATGGACTAATGAAAAACTGTTTTTT.

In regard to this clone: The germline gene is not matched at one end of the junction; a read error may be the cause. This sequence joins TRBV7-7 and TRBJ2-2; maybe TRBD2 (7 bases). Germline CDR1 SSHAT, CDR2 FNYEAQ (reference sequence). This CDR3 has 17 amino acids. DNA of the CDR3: TGTGCTAGCAGCCAAAGCCCTAGCGGAGGGGGTACCGGGGAGCTGTTTTTT. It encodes CASSQSPSGGGTGELFF.

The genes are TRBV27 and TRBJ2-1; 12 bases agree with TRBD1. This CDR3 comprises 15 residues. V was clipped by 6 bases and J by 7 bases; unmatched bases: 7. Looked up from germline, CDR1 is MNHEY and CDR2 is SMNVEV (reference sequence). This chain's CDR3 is CASRTGTGGLNEQFF. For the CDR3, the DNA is TGTGCCAGCAGAACCGGGACAGGGGGCTTAAATGAGCAGTTCTTC.

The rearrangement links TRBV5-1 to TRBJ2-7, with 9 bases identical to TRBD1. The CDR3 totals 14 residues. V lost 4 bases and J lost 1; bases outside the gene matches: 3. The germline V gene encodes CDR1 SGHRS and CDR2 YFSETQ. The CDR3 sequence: CASSPTGGSYEQYF. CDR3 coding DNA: TGCGCCAGCAGCCCGACAGGGGGTTCCTACGAGCAGTACTTC.

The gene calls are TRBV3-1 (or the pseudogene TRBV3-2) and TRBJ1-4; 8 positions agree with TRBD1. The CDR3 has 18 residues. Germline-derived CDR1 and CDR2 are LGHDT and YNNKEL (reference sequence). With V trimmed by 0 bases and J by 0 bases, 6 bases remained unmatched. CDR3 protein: CASSQDWRQGSTNEKLFF. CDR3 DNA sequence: TGTGCCAGCAGCCAAGATTGGAGACAGGGGTCAACTAATGAAAAACTGTTTTTT.

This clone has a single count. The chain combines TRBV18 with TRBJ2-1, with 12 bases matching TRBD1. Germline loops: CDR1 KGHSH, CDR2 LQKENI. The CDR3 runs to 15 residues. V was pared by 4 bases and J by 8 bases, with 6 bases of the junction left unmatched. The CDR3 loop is CASSRSGTGGYEQFF. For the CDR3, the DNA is TGTGCCAGCTCACGTTCCGGGACAGGGGGCTATGAGCAGTTCTTC.

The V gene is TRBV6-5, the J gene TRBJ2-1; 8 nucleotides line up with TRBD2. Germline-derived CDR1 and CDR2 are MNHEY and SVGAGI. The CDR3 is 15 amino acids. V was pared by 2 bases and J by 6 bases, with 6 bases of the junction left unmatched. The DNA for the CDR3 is TGTGCCAGCAGTTACGGCGCCGGGAGGGCCAATGAGCAGTTCTTC. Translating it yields CASSYGAGRANEQFF.

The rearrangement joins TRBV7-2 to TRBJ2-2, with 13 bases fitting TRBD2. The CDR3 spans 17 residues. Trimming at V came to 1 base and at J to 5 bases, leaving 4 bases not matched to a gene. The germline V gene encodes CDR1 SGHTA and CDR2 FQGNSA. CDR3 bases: TGTGCCAGCAGCTTAGGGACTAGCGGGAGCGGAACCGGGGAGCTGTTTTTT. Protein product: CASSLGTSGSGTGELFF.

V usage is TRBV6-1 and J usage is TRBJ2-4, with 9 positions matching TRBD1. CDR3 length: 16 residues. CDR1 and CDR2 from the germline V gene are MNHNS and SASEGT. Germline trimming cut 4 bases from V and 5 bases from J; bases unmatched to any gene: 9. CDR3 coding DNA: TGTGCCAGCAGTGCCTTCGACAGGGGGGTGGAAAACATTCAGTACTTC. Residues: CASSAFDRGVENIQYF.

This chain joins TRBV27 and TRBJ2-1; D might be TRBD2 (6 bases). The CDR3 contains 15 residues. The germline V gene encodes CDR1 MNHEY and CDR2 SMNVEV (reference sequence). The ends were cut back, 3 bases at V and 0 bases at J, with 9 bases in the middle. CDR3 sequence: CASSLDGSSYNEQFF. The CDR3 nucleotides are TGTGCCAGCAGTTTGGACGGGAGCTCCTACAATGAGCAGTTCTTC.

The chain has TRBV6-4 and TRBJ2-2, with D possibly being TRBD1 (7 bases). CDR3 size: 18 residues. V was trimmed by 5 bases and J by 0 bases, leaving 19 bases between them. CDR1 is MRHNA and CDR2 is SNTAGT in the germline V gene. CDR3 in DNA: TGTGCCAGCAGTCTCAACCCCCAGGGGGGTGCGAACACCGGGGAGCTGTTTTTT. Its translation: CASSLNPQGGANTGELFF.

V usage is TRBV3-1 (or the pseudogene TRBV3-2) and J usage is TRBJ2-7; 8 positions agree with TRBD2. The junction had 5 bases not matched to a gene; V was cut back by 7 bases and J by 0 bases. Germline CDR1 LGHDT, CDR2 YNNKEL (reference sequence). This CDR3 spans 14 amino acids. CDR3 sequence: CASTQRGSSYEQYF. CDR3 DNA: TGTGCCAGCACCCAGCGGGGGAGCTCCTACGAGCAGTACTTC.

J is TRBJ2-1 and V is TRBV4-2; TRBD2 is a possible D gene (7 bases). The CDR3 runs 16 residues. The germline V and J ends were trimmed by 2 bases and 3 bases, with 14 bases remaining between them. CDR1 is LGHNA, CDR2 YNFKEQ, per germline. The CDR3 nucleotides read TGTGCCAGCAGCCAATACGGGGGAGGGGGCTACAATGAGCAGTTCTTC. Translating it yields CASSQYGGGGYNEQFF.

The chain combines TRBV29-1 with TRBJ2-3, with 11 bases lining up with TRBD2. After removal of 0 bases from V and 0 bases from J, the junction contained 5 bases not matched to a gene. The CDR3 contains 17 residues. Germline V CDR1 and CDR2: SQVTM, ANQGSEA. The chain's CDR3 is CSVEDRGTSGSTDTQYF. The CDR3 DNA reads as TGCAGCGTTGAAGATCGCGGGACTAGCGGTAGCACAGATACGCAGTATTTT.

The CDR3 spells CAISGTGGRDTEAFF. In DNA form, the CDR3 reads TGTGCCATCAGTGGTACAGGGGGAAGGGACACTGAAGCTTTCTTT. The chain carries TRBV10-3 and TRBJ1-1; 8 bases are shared with TRBD1. V lost 4 bases to trimming and J lost 3 bases; unmatched junction nucleotides: 7. The CDR3 spans 15 residues. The germline V gene encodes CDR1 ENHRY and CDR2 SYGVKD.

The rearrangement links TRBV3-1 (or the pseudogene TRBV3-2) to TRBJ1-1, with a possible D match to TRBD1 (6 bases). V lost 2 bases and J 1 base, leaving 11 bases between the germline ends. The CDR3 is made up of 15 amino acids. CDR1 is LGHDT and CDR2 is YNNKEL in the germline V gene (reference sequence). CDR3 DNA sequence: TGTGCCAGCAGCCAAATGGGCAGGGGGAACACTGAAGCTTTCTTT. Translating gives CASSQMGRGNTEAFF.

This chain's CDR3 is CSASRRGGMETQYF. The CDR3 DNA follows: TGCAGTGCTAGTCGCCGCGGGGGGATGGAGACCCAGTACTTC. This chain uses TRBV20-1 with TRBJ2-5, with 8 bases aligning to TRBD2. Trimming cost V 3 bases and J 5 bases; bases outside gene matches: 8. The germline V gene has CDR1 DFQATT and CDR2 SNEGSKA (reference sequence). The CDR3 spans 14 residues.